This T cell receptor beta chain derives from a study of T cell changes during pregnancy in multiple sclerosis (dated by TCRdb to between 2018 and 2020). Regarding the complete study: The study looked at changes in the T cell repertoire across pregnancy in women with multiple sclerosis.

Turning to this clone: There is no known antigen for this receptor. No per-base quality is available; no much larger clone lies one base away.

Library creation used the immunoSEQ multiplex PCR assay. TCRdb took over this immuneACCESS table, retaining in-frame rearrangements with V and J assigned. Such tables are incomplete; in checked studies, under half of the missing clones stem from an unresolved V gene, and the remainder is unexplained. The sample yields 90,000 or so clones; roughly 90% were counted once. 1.5% of the sample comes from the top ten. Sequences MDHEN (CDR1) and SYDVKM (CDR2) are obtained from the germline V gene. V gives up 6 bases and J gives up 6 bases, and the segment between their germline ends measures 5 bases. Including the terminal cysteine and phenylalanine, the CDR3 comprises 10 residues. The retained sequence is limited to the CDR3, 30 bases, with the frame set at the first base.

The sequence was collected from a female donor with multiple sclerosis, enrolled in a pregnancy study. This receptor chain uses TRBV28 and TRBJ1-2; the D gene assignment is ambiguous. This sample comprised peripheral blood, obtained in the first trimester of pregnancy. The DNA is TGTGCCAGCAGGCTAAATGGCTACACCTTC. It is translated as CASRLNGYTF.